The 19 T cell receptor beta chains listed next were all sequenced from one sample in a study of CD8+ T cells in alopecia areata. The sequencing template was cDNA reverse transcribed from extracted RNA. TCRdb's copy holds only in-frame clones and misses some; the assay was immunoSEQ multiplex PCR. Altogether roughly 120,000 clones were found in the sample, and no singletons occur. The source material was lesional skin. The receptors come from a C3H/HeJ mouse with alopecia areata. The strain's MHC type: H2-k.

On this clone itself: The genes and germline here are from mouse. The observed sequence ends 4 residues before the CDR3 terminus, with the missing tail filled in from the germline J gene. The chain joins TRBV13-3 to TRBJ1-4, with TRBD1 matching over 7 bases. After removal of 0 bases from V and 5 bases from J, the junction contained 4 bases not matched to a gene. This CDR3 has 15 residues. CDR1 and CDR2 (germline): NNHDY, SYVADS. The CDR3 protein is CASSDGTGSNERLFF. The DNA read from the CDR3 is TGTGCCAGCAGTGATGGGACAGGTTCAAACGAA.

Regarding this clone: Genes here carry mouse names. The observed sequence ends 4 residues before the CDR3 terminus, with the missing tail filled in from the germline J gene. V usage is TRBV1 and J usage is TRBJ1-4; TRBD1 agrees at 7 bases. The length of the CDR3 is 15 residues. Germline V CDR1 and CDR2: NSQYPW, LRSPGD (reference sequence). Trimming removed 4 bases from V and 4 bases from J; junction bases left unmatched: 6. CDR3 DNA, as far as it was read: TGCACCTGCAGTGACAGGGGCCCGCTCAACGAA. As protein: CTCSDRGPLNE. The complete CDR3 protein is CTCSDRGPLNERLFF.

There are a few counts of this clone. Gene names are the mouse ones. With the read ending 4 residues before the CDR3 end, the germline J gene is used to fill in that end. This chain connects TRBV19 to TRBJ2-1, with D possibly being TRBD1 (7 bases). The germline gives CDR1 FNHDT, CDR2 SITEND (reference sequence). This CDR3 contains 14 residues. CDR3 sequence: CASSIEGAGAEQFF. The DNA read from the CDR3 is TGTGCCAGCAGTATAGAGGGGGCTGGAGCT.

As regards this clone: TCRdb gives a protein that differs at residue 12 from what the DNA encodes, so the protein here is translated from the DNA. Gene names refer to mouse genes. The missing CDR3 end, 3 residues past where the read stops, is filled in from the germline J gene. The chain combines TRBV13-3 with TRBJ1-6; the D gene is possibly TRBD1 (5 bases). TRBJ1-6 carries the ORF label, with uncertain function. CDR1 is NNHDY, CDR2 SYVADS, per germline. The CDR3 has 15 residues. V was pared by 2 bases and J by 7 bases, with 13 bases between. This chain's CDR3 is CASSERLDTNSPLYF. The sequenced part of the CDR3 DNA is TGTGCCAGCAGTGAGCGTTTGGACACAAATTCGCCC.

This clone was seen only a few times. Gene names and germline refer to mouse. The sequence runs out 4 residues before the end of the CDR3; the remainder is reconstructed from the germline J gene. V usage is TRBV19 and J usage is TRBJ2-1, with TRBD2 identical over 7 bases. The V and J ends lost 1 base and 3 bases, in that order; junction bases with no gene match: 4. The CDR3 totals 15 residues. The germline V gene has CDR1 FNHDT and CDR2 SITEND (reference sequence). The CDR3 protein is CASSIRLGVYAEQFF. The CDR3 bases that were read are TGTGCCAGCAGTATAAGGCTGGGGGTCTATGCT.

At least ten counts were recorded for this clone. Germline and genes: mouse. The CDR3 end lies 4 residues beyond the end of the read and is filled in from the germline J gene. The sample has other DNA sequences that encode this CDR3 too. The V gene is TRBV13-3, the J gene TRBJ2-2, with TRBD2 matching 8 bases. Germline V lookup: CDR1 NNHDY, CDR2 SYVADS. Trimming at V came to 5 bases and at J to 0 bases, leaving 3 bases not matched to a gene. The CDR3 covers 15 residues. CDR3 DNA, as far as it was read: TGTGCCAGCAGGGAGACTGGGGCAAACACCGGG. Translating it yields CASRETGANTG. Given in full, the CDR3 is CASRETGANTGQLYF.

Concerning this clone: The protein listed by TCRdb differs at residue 14 from the translated DNA, so the DNA translation is shown. Gene names follow the mouse nomenclature. This CDR3 is CASSLSSTDSYNSPLYF. The part of the CDR3 DNA that was read is TGTGCCAGCAGCCTCTCCTCGACAGATTCCTATAATTCGCCC. The chain employs TRBV13-3 and TRBJ1-6; tentative D call: TRBD1 (5 bases). The read stops 3 residues short of the end of the CDR3; the missing end is completed from the germline J gene. TRBJ1-6 qualifies as an ORF whose function is uncertain. V lost 5 bases and J lost 0, with 15 bases in between. Germline V lookup: CDR1 NNHDY, CDR2 SYVADS. The CDR3 is 17 residues long.

As for this clone: Gene names and germline refer to mouse. The CDR3 goes on 4 residues after the read ends, and that part is filled in from the germline J gene. This rearrangement joins TRBV1 to TRBJ1-4, with TRBD1 matching 9 bases. Per germline, CDR1 NSQYPW and CDR2 LRSPGD (reference sequence). This CDR3 contains 17 residues. CDR3 DNA, as far as it was read: TGCACCTGCAGTGCAGATCGCAAGGGACAGGGAGCCGAA. It translates to CTCSADRKGQGAE. In full, the CDR3 is CTCSADRKGQGAERLFF.

As concerns this clone: Genes and germline are mouse. The CDR3 DNA, read in part, is TGTGCCAGCCAGGGACTGGGGGGGCGCTCAGAA. The encoded protein is CASQGLGGRSE. The entire CDR3 protein is CASQGLGGRSETLYF. This chain links TRBV13-3 with TRBJ2-3; 14 bases are a match to TRBD2. The CDR3 is cut off 4 residues early in the read; its end comes from the germline J gene. V was clipped by 7 bases and J by 4 bases; unmatched bases: 5. Per germline, CDR1 NNHDY and CDR2 SYVADS. CDR3 size: 15 residues.

As regards this clone: Each gene name is a mouse one. CDR3 region: CASSDADWGAETLYF. CDR3 DNA, as far as it was read: TGTGCCAGCAGTGATGCAGACTGGGGGGCAGAA. The rearrangement links TRBV13-3 to TRBJ2-3, with 9 bases identical to TRBD2. The CDR3 goes on 4 residues after the read ends, and that part is filled in from the germline J gene. Germline CDR1 NNHDY, CDR2 SYVADS. V lost 0 bases, J lost 3 bases, and 2 bases stayed unmatched. The CDR3 is 15 residues long.

A word on this clone: Gene and germline names: mouse. Coverage ceases 4 residues before the CDR3 finishes, and the germline J gene fills in the end. Other DNA sequences of this sample code for an identical CDR3. The chain couples TRBV1 to TRBJ2-3; 9 positions agree with TRBD1. Germline CDR1 reads NSQYPW; CDR2 reads LRSPGD (reference sequence). The length of the CDR3 is 14 residues. Trimming at V came to 6 bases and at J to 1 base, leaving 2 bases not matched to a gene. Incomplete CDR3 DNA: TGCACCTGCAGGGACAGGGGTCGTGCAGAA. This codes for CTCRDRGRAE. The full CDR3 reads CTCRDRGRAETLYF. Variable domain in full (rest from reference TRBV1 and TRBJ2-3): VTLLEQNPRWRLVPRGQAVNLRCILKNSQYPWMSWYQQDLQKQLQWLFTLRSPGDKEVKSLPGADYLATRVTDTELRLQVANMSQGRTLYCTCRDRGRAETLYFGSGTRLTVL.

Details on this clone: All gene names here are mouse names. The read ends 4 residues shy of where the CDR3 ends; the end is completed using the germline J gene. This chain uses TRBV13-2 with TRBJ2-1; 10 nucleotides line up with TRBD1. Per the germline V gene, CDR1 is NNHNN and CDR2 is SYGAGS (reference sequence). This CDR3 has 15 residues. The chain's CDR3 is CASGDEDRGLAEQFF. The sequenced part of the CDR3 DNA is TGTGCCAGCGGTGATGAGGACAGGGGGTTAGCT.

As regards this clone: Gene names denote mouse genes. The read terminates 4 residues ahead of where the CDR3 ends, so the germline J gene completes it. The rearrangement links TRBV13-2 to TRBJ2-7, with D uncertain. CDR1 and CDR2 (germline): NNHNN, SYGAGS (reference sequence). V was shortened by 1 base and J by 3 bases, with 11 bases between the two germline ends. This CDR3 is built from 14 residues. CDR3 DNA, as far as it was read: TGTGCCAGCGGTGATTACAACAAAAACTAT. Translation: CASGDYNKNY. The CDR3 in full is CASGDYNKNYEQYF.

This clone has a handful of counts. The genes are named according to mouse. The read is 4 residues too short to cover the CDR3 end, so that end is filled in from the germline J gene. The chain employs TRBV13-3 and TRBJ2-7; tentatively, D is TRBD2 (5 bases). Trimming pared 3 bases from V and 3 bases from J, leaving 10 bases between. CDR1 and CDR2 from the germline V gene are NNHDY and SYVADS. The CDR3 spans 13 residues. The CDR3 is CASSGLGVYEQYF. CDR3 DNA, as far as it was read: TGTGCCAGCAGTGGGCTGGGTGTCTAT.

A note on this clone: Gene names are mouse gene names. The read falls 4 residues short of the CDR3 end, and the missing part is taken from the germline J gene. The V call is TRBV13-3, the J call TRBJ2-1, with D perhaps TRBD1 (5 bases). This CDR3 comprises 15 residues. Deletions cut 5 bases from V and 0 bases from J, with 12 bases between. CDR1 NNHDY and CDR2 SYVADS come from the germline V gene. The sequenced part of the CDR3 DNA is TGTGCCAGCAGCGGACATTTGTATAACTATGCT. The encoded protein is CASSGHLYNYA. The whole CDR3 sequence reads CASSGHLYNYAEQFF.

This clone has only a few counts. These gene names are mouse names. The read comes to an end 4 residues before the CDR3 does, leaving the germline J gene to fill in the end. The genes are TRBV1 and TRBJ1-2; 10 bases match TRBD1. Germline-derived CDR1 and CDR2 are NSQYPW and LRSPGD (reference sequence). The junction had 3 bases not matched to a gene; V was cut back by 3 bases and J by 2 bases. The CDR3 covers 15 residues. Partial CDR3 DNA: TGCACCTGCAGTGCGGGGACAGGGGTGAACTCC. Its protein is CTCSAGTGVNS. The entire CDR3 protein is CTCSAGTGVNSDYTF.

This clone was found a few times. All gene names here are mouse names. Read coverage stops 4 residues before the CDR3 terminus; the germline J gene supplies the remainder. The chain recombines TRBV13-3 with TRBJ2-2; 12 positions agree with TRBD2. Trimming cost V 2 bases and J 2 bases; bases outside gene matches: 4. Per germline, CDR1 NNHDY and CDR2 SYVADS. CDR3 length: 17 amino acids. The CDR3 DNA, read in part, is TGTGCCAGCAGTGAAGACTGGGGGGGCGCGAACACCGGG. Translation: CASSEDWGGANTG. The entire CDR3 sequence reads CASSEDWGGANTGQLYF.

A word on this clone: Mouse gene names and germline throughout. The read is 4 residues too short to cover the CDR3 end, so that end is filled in from the germline J gene. The chain links TRBV17 to TRBJ2-7; TRBD1 is a possible D gene (6 bases). Trimming cost V 8 bases and J 0 bases, with 11 bases left between them. This CDR3 contains 13 residues. Germline V gene sequence: CDR1 MNHDT, CDR2 YYDKIL. Partial CDR3 DNA: TGTGCTAGCCGAGGACAGCACTCCTAT. Translation: CASRGQHSY. The complete CDR3 sequence is CASRGQHSYEQYF.

At least ten counts were recorded for this clone. Genes here carry mouse names. The read falls 4 residues short of the CDR3 end, and the missing part is taken from the germline J gene. The chain links TRBV13-3 to TRBJ1-1; 8 bases match TRBD1. This CDR3 contains 15 residues. Germline V CDR1 and CDR2: NNHDY, SYVADS. J was trimmed by 4 bases and V by 4 bases; bases with no gene match: 9. The CDR3 DNA, read in part, is TGTGCCAGCAGTTCAGGGGGCGCCGGGTTCACA. Its translation is CASSSGGAGFT. The CDR3 in full is CASSSGGAGFTEVFF.